This T cell receptor (beta chain) is drawn from a study of T-cell reconstitution after alpha-beta-depleted transplantation in children. The CDR3 runs 15 residues. The J segment lost 6 bases and the V segment lost 4 bases, leaving 8 bases of the junction unmatched. Per the germline V gene, CDR1 is SGHTS and CDR2 is YDEGEE. Molecular barcoding with unique molecular identifiers was used for the TCRbeta library. TCRdb redid the calling of the PCR reads with MiXCR, one entry per CDR3 protein. The profile shows some 550,000 distinct CDR3 sequences, approximately 20% of them singletons. The clonotype originates from a human donor who donated a stem cell graft to a child with acute lymphoblastic leukemia. This sample comprised PBMCs from the stem cell graft donor, obtained from the stem cell graft. The chain uses TRBV5-8 and TRBJ2-2, with 8 bases that match TRBD2. The CDR3 DNA is TGTGCCAGCAGCCGGGGACTAGTTCGGCCCGGGGAGCTGTTTTTT. This encodes CASSRGLVRPGELFF.